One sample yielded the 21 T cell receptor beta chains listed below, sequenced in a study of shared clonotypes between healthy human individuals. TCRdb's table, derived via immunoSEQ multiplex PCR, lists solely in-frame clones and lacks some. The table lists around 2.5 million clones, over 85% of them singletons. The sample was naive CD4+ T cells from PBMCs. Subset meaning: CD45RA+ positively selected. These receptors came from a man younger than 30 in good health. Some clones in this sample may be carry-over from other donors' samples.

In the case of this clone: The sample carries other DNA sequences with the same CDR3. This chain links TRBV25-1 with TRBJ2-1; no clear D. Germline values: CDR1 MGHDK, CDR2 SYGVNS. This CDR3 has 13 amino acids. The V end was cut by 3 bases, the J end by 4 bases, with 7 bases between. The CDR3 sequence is CASSDPSYNEQFF. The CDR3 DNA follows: TGTGCCAGCAGTGACCCCTCGTACAATGAGCAGTTCTTC.

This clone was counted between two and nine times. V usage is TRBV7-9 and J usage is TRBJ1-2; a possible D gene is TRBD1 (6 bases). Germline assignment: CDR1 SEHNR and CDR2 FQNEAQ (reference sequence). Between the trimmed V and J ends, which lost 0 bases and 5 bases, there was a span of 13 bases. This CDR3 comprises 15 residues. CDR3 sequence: CASSLAQGLEYGYTF. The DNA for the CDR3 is TGTGCCAGCAGCTTAGCGCAGGGGCTAGAGTATGGCTACACCTTC. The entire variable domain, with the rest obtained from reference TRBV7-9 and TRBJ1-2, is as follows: DTGVSQNPRHKITKRGQNVTFRCDPISEHNRLYWYRQTLGQGPEFLTYFQNEAQLEKSRLLSDRFSAERPKGSFSTLEIQRTEQGDSAMYLCASSLAQGLEYGYTFGSGTRLTVV.

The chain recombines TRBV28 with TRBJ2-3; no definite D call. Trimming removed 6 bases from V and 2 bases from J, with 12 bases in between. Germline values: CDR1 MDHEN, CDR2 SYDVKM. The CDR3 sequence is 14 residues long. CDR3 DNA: TGTGCCAGCAGCCTAGAGGTTCCCACAGATACGCAGTATTTT. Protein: CASSLEVPTDTQYF.

The CDR3 coding sequence is TGCGCCAGCAGCCCGCATTCCACAGATACGCAGTATTTT. Translating gives CASSPHSTDTQYF. V usage is TRBV5-1 and J usage is TRBJ2-3; D remains unclear. Between the trimmed V and J ends, which lost 4 bases and 2 bases, there was a span of 8 bases. There are 13 residues in the CDR3. From germline, CDR1 is SGHRS and CDR2 YFSETQ.

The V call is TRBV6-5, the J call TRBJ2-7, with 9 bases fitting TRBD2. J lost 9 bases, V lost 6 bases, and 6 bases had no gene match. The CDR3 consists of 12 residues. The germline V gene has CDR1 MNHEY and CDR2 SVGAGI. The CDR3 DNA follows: TGTGCCAGCAGCCTCGAGCGGGAGGTGCAGTACTTC. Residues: CASSLEREVQYF.

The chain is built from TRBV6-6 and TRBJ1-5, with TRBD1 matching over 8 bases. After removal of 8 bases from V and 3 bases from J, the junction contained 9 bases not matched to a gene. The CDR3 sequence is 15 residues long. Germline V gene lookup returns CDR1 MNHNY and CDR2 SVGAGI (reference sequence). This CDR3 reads CASETGAGVNQPQHF. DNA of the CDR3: TGTGCCAGCGAGACAGGGGCGGGGGTCAATCAGCCCCAGCATTTT.

As DNA, the CDR3 is TGTGCCAGCAGCGAAAGAGTGGTGAGCTCCTACAATGAGCAGTTCTTC. Protein sequence: CASSERVVSSYNEQFF. The chain uses TRBV7-2 and TRBJ2-1; D unresolved. The CDR3 consists of 16 residues. With 5 bases removed from V and 0 bases from J, the gap between germline ends came to 14 bases. The germline V gene has CDR1 SGHTA and CDR2 FQGNSA.

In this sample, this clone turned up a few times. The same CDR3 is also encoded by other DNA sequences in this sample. The CDR3 bases are TGTGCCAGCAGCTTCTCCTACGAGCAGTACTTC. Its protein product is CASSFSYEQYF. The chain employs TRBV7-2 and TRBJ2-7; D is ambiguous. The CDR3 spans 11 residues. The V end was cut by 3 bases, the J end by 0 bases, with 0 bases between. Germline lookup yields CDR1 SGHTA and CDR2 FQGNSA.

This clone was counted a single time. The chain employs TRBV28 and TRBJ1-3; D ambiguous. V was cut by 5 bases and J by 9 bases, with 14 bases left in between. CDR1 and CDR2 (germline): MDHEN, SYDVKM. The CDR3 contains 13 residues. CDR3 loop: CASSRGTSSTIYF. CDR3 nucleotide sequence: TGTGCCAGCAGTCGGGGAACATCGTCCACCATATATTTT.

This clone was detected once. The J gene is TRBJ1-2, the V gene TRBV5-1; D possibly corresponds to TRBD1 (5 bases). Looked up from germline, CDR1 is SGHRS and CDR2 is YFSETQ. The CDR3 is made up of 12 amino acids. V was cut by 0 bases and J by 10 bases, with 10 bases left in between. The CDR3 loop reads CASSLAPGTYTF. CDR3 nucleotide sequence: TGCGCCAGCAGCTTGGCCCCAGGGACCTACACCTTC. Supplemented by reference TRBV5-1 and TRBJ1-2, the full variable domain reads KAGVTQTPRYLIKTRGQQVTLSCSPISGHRSVSWYQQTPGQGLQFLFEYFSETQRNKGNFPGRFSGRQFSNSRSEMNVSTLELGDSALYLCASSLAPGTYTFGSGTRLTVV.

CDR3 in amino acids: CASSRAGQETQYF. The CDR3 DNA reads TGTGCCAGTAGTAGGGCGGGACAAGAGACCCAGTACTTC. The V call is TRBV19, the J call TRBJ2-5, with D perhaps matching TRBD2 (6 bases). The germline V and J ends were trimmed by 4 bases and 2 bases, with 8 bases remaining between them. The germline CDR1 and CDR2 sequences are LNHDA and SQIVND (reference sequence). The CDR3 has 13 residues.

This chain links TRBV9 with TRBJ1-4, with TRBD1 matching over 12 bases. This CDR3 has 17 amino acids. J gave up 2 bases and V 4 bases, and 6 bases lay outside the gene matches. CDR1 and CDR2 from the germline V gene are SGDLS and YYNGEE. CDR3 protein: CASSRTGQGATNEKLFF. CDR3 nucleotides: TGTGCCAGCAGCCGGACGGGACAGGGGGCCACTAATGAAAAACTGTTTTTT.

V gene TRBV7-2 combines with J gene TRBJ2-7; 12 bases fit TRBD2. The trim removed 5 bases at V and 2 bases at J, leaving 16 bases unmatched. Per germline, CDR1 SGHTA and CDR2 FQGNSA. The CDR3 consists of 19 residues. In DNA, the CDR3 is TGTGCCAGCAGCCCCGACCCGGGACTAGCGGGTTACTTAACCTACGAGCAGTACTTC. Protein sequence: CASSPDPGLAGYLTYEQYF.

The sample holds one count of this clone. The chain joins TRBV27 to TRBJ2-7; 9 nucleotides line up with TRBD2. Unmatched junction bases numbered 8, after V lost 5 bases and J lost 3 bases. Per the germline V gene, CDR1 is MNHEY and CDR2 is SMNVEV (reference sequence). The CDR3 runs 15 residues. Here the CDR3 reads CASSLRTSARYEQYF. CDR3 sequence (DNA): TGTGCCAGCAGTCTCCGGACTAGCGCCCGCTACGAGCAGTACTTC.

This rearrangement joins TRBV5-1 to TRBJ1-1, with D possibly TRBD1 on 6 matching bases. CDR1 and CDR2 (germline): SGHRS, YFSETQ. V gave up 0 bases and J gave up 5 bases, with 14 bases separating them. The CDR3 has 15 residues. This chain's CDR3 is CASSLVPGAKTEAFF. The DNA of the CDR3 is TGCGCCAGCAGCTTGGTCCCAGGGGCAAAAACTGAAGCTTTCTTT.

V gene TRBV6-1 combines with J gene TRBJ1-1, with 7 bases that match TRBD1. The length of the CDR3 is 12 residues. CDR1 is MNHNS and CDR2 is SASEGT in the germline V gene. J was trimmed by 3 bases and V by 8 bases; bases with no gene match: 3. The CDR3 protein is CASRQGDTEAFF. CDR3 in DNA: TGTGCCAGCCGACAGGGAGACACTGAAGCTTTCTTT.

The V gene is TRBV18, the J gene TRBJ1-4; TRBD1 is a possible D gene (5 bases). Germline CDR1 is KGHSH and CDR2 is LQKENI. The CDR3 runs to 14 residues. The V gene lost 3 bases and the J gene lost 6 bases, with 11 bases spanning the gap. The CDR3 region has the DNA TGTGCCAGCTCACCGGGGGGACCGGATGAAAAACTGTTTTTT. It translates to CASSPGGPDEKLFF.

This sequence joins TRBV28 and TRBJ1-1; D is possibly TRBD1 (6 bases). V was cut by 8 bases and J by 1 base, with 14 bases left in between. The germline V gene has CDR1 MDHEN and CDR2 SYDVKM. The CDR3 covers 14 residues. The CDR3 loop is CASLMGGANTEAFF. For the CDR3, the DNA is TGTGCCAGCCTCATGGGGGGGGCGAACACTGAAGCTTTCTTT.

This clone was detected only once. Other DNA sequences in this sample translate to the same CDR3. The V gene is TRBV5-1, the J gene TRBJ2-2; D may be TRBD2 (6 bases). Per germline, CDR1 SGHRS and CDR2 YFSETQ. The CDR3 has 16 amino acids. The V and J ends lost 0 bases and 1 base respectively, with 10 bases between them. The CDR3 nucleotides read TGCGCCAGCAGCTTGGACCCAGCGGGGAACACCGGGGAGCTGTTTTTT. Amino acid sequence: CASSLDPAGNTGELFF.

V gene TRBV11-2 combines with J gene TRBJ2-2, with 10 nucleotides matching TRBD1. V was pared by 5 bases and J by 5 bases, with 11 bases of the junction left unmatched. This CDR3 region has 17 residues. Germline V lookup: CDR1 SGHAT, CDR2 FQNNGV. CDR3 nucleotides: TGTGCCAGCAGCGGTCCGGGACAGGGGTCCCGGACCGGGGAGCTGTTTTTT. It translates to CASSGPGQGSRTGELFF.

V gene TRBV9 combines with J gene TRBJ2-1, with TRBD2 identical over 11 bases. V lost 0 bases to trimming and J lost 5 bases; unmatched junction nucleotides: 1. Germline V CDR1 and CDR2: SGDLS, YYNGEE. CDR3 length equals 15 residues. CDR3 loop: CASSVVAGGHNEQFF. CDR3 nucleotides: TGTGCCAGCAGCGTAGTAGCGGGAGGGCACAATGAGCAGTTCTTC.